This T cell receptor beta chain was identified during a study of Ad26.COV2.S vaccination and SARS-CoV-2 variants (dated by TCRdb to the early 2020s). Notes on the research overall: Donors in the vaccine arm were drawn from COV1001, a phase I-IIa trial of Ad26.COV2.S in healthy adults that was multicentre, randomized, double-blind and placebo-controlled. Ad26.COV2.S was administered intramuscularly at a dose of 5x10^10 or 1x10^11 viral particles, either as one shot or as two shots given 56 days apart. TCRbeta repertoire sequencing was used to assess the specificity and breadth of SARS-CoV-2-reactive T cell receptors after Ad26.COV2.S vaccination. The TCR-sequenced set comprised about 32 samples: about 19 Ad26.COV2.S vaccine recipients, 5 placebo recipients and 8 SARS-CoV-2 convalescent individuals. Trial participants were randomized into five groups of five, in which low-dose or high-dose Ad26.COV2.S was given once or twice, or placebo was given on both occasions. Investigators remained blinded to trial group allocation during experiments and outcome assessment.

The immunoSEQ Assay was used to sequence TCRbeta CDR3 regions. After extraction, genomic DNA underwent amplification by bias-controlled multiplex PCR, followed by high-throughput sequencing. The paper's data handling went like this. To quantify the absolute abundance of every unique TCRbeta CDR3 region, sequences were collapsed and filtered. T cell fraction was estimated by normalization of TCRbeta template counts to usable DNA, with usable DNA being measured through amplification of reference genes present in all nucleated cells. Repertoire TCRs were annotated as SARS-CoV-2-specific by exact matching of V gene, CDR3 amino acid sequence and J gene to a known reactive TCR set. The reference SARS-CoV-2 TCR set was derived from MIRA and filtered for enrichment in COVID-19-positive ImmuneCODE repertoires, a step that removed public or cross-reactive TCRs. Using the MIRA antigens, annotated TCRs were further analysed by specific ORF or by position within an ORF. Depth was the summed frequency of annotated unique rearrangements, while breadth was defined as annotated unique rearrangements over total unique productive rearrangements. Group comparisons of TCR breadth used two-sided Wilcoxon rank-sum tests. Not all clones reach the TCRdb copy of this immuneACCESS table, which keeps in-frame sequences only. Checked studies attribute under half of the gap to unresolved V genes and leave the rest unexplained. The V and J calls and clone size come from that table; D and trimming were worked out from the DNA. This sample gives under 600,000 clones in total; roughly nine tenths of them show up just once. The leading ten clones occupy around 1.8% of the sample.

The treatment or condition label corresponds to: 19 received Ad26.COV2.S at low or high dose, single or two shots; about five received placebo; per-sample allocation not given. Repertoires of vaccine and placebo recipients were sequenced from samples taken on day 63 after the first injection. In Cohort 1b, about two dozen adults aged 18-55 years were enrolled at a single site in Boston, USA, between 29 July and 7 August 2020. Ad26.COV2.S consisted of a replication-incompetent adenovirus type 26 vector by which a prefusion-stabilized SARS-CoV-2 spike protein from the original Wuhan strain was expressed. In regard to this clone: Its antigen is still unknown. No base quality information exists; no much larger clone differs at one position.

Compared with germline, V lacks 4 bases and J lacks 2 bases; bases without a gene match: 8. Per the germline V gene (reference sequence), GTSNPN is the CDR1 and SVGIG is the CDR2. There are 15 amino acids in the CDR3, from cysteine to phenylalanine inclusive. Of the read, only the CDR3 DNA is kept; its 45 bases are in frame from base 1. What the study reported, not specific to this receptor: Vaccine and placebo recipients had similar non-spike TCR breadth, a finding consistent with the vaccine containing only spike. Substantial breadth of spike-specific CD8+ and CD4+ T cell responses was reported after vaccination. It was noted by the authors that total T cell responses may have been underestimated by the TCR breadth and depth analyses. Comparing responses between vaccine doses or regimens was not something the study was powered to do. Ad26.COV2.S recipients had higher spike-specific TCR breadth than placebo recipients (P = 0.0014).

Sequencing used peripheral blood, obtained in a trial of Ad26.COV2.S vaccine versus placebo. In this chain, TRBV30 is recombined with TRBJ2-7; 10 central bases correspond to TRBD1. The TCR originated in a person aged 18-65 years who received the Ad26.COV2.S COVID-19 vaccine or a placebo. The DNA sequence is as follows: TGTGCCTGGATGCCGGGACAGGGGTTCCCCTACGAGCAGTACTTC. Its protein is CAWMPGQGFPYEQYF.